Below are 13 T cell receptor beta chains sequenced from a single sample in a study of CD8 T cells in Susac syndrome (dated by TCRdb to between 2017 and 2020). Library prep was done by the immunoSEQ multiplex PCR assay. RNA was extracted with the RNeasy kit and roughly 0.45 to 1 ug was reverse transcribed using random hexamers. TCRdb trimmed the raw reads at Q25, called clones with MiXCR and kept productive beta chains. Records with the same CDR3 protein are collapsed into one entry carrying the most frequent genes and DNA. Across this sample there are 150,000 or so distinct CDR3 sequences, with 95% to 96% seen only once. The top ten clonotypes cover around 0.13% of the sample. Specimen: CD4+ T cells from PBMCs. Receptor source: a human donor with Susac syndrome.

The rearrangement uses TRBV9 and TRBJ2-6, with D hard to call. Germline lookup yields CDR1 SGDLS and CDR2 YYNGEE. This CDR3 is 17 amino acids long. Trimming stripped 0 bases from V and 0 bases from J, with 10 bases between. CDR3 nucleotides: TGTGCCAGCAGCGTAGCAACGGTCACCTCTGGGGCCAACGTCCTGACTTTC. It is translated as CASSVATVTSGANVLTF.

The chain combines TRBV7-8 with TRBJ2-5, with no clear D. CDR1 is SGHVS, CDR2 FQNEAQ, per germline. V was cut by 1 base and J by 2 bases, with 11 bases left in between. The CDR3 is 15 residues long. The CDR3, as DNA: TGTGCCAGCAGCTTAGAATCTCGTACACAAGAGACCCAGTACTTC. Its translation: CASSLESRTQETQYF.

CDR3 sequence (DNA): TGCAGCGTAGGACAGGATAGCAATCAGCCCCAGCATTTT. Its protein is CSVGQDSNQPQHF. The chain is built from TRBV29-1 and TRBJ1-5, with 7 bases aligning to TRBD1. The CDR3 extends over 13 amino acids. With 6 bases clipped from V and 0 bases from J, the junction kept 2 bases outside the gene matches. Germline V gives CDR1 SQVTM, CDR2 ANQGSEA.

This rearrangement joins TRBV15 to TRBJ2-1; 10 bases map to TRBD2. In germline, CDR1 is LNHNV, CDR2 YYDKDF (reference sequence). The CDR3 is 16 residues long. J gave up 4 bases and V 1 base, and 4 bases lay outside the gene matches. The CDR3 nucleotides read TGTGCCACCAGCAGAGCTAGCGGGAGCCGATACAATGAGCAGTTCTTC. It translates to CATSRASGSRYNEQFF.

J is TRBJ1-2 and V is TRBV7-2, with unresolved D. Germline CDR1 and CDR2: SGHTA and FQGNSA. V was clipped by 5 bases and J by 7 bases, with 20 bases between them. The CDR3 totals 15 residues. The CDR3 DNA reads as TGTGCCAGCAGCCAACTTAGTAGGTCTTCGGGTGGCTACACCTTC. It codes for CASSQLSRSSGGYTF.

The chain is built from TRBV29-1 and TRBJ2-6; 8 bases map to TRBD1. The CDR3 consists of 13 residues. Germline CDR1 and CDR2: SQVTM and ANQGSEA. The trim removed 6 bases at V and 4 bases at J, leaving 2 bases unmatched. The CDR3 region has the DNA TGCAGCGTCCAGGGGGCAGGGGCCAACGTCCTGACTTTC. Its protein product is CSVQGAGANVLTF.

The gene calls are TRBV6-2 or TRBV6-3 and TRBJ1-2, with TRBD1 as a possible D gene (5 bases). The CDR3 is 15 amino acids. V was clipped by 2 bases and J by 6 bases, with 16 bases between them. The germline V gene has CDR1 MNHEY and CDR2 SVGEGT. For the CDR3, the DNA is TGTGCCAGCAGTTACAGACTGGGACCGCAGGATGGCTACACCTTC. This codes for CASSYRLGPQDGYTF.

This sequence joins TRBV20-1 and TRBJ1-5; no reliable D call. V lost 5 bases and J 1 base, leaving 18 bases between the germline ends. The CDR3 is 16 residues long. CDR1 and CDR2 (germline): DFQATT, SNEGSKA (reference sequence). The CDR3 protein is CSAPNSLRTSNQPQHF. Written as DNA, the CDR3 is TGCAGTGCTCCGAATAGCCTCCGGACCAGCAATCAGCCCCAGCATTTT.

The chain is built from TRBV18 and TRBJ2-3; D unresolved. The V gene lost 0 bases and the J gene lost 2 bases, with 6 bases spanning the gap. Germline V CDR1 and CDR2: KGHSH, LQKENI. This CDR3 comprises 14 residues. CDR3 nucleotide sequence: TGTGCCAGCTCACCACCAGCCACCACAGATACGCAGTATTTT. It codes for CASSPPATTDTQYF. Based on the CDR3 plus reference TRBV18 and TRBJ2-3, the full variable domain is NAGVMQNPRHLVRRRGQEARLRCSPMKGHSHVYWYRQLPEEGLKFMVYLQKENIIDESGMPKERFSAEFPKEGPSILRIQQVVRGDSAAYFCASSPPATTDTQYFGPGTRLTVL.

V is TRBV9 and J is TRBJ2-6; perhaps TRBD1 as D (6 bases). This CDR3 is 18 amino acids long. Trimming stripped 4 bases from V and 0 bases from J, with 17 bases between. Germline V gene sequence: CDR1 SGDLS, CDR2 YYNGEE. The CDR3 nucleotides read TGTGCCAGCAGCTCCCGGACAGTTCAAAGCTCTGGGGCCAACGTCCTGACTTTC. Protein: CASSSRTVQSSGANVLTF.

The V and J genes are TRBV3-1 and TRBJ1-5, with a weak D call TRBD1 (6 bases). Per the germline V gene, CDR1 is LGHDT and CDR2 is YNNKEL (reference sequence). This CDR3 spans 15 amino acids. V lost 0 bases and J lost 7, with 13 bases in between. The CDR3: CASSQDSGAQQPQHF. The DNA of the CDR3 is TGTGCCAGCAGCCAAGATTCGGGGGCGCAGCAGCCCCAGCATTTT.

The DNA of the CDR3 is TGTGCCACCAGCAGAGATTATAGGGTCCAAGAGACCCAGTACTTC. Translated: CATSRDYRVQETQYF. V and J are TRBV15 and TRBJ2-5; D remains ambiguous. The length of the CDR3 is 15 residues. V was shortened by 0 bases and J by 1 base, with 9 bases between the two germline ends. CDR1 LNHNV and CDR2 YYDKDF come from the germline V gene (reference sequence).

This chain uses TRBV7-9 with TRBJ2-2; no clear D. The CDR3 has 14 amino acids. Deletions cut 1 base from V and 7 bases from J, with 10 bases between. The germline V gene encodes CDR1 SEHNR and CDR2 FQNEAQ (reference sequence). The CDR3 region has the DNA TGTGCCAGCAGCTTAGATTCCAAGGACGGGGAGCTGTTTTTT. Its protein product is CASSLDSKDGELFF.